The 26 T cell receptor beta chains below come from one sample, sequenced in a study of T-cell reconstitution after alpha-beta-depleted transplantation in children. The TCRbeta library incorporated unique molecular identifiers. TCRdb analysed the PCR reads with MiXCR anew, one entry per CDR3 protein. This sample yields more than 500,000 distinct CDR3 sequences, of which about an eighth are seen a single time; around 15% belongs to the top ten. Sequenced material: PBMCs, mostly from graft donor cells, taken 180 days after TCRalphabeta/CD19-depleted stem cell transplant. The receptors shown here come from a female patient between 2 and 15 years old who had a stem cell transplant for aplastic anemia, so the T cells may come from the graft donor.

The gene calls are TRBV19 and TRBJ1-6; no clear D gene. The V end lost 5 bases, the J end lost 7 bases, and 18 bases lay between the germline ends. Germline assignment: CDR1 LNHDA and CDR2 SQIVND (reference sequence). This CDR3 is 16 amino acids long. The CDR3 sequence is CASSLEIAIGNSPLHF. The CDR3 DNA is TGTGCCAGTAGTCTGGAGATAGCTATCGGGAATTCACCCCTCCACTTT. The full variable domain, completed using reference TRBV19 and TRBJ1-6, is DGGITQSPKYLFRKEGQNVTLSCEQNLNHDAMYWYRQDPGQGLRLIYYSQIVNDFQKGDIAEGYSVSREKKESFPLTVTSAQKNPTAFYLCASSLEIAIGNSPLHFGNGTRLTVT.

Points on this clonotype: Germline is not matched at one junction end, which may reflect a read error. The chain employs TRBV12-3 or TRBV12-4 and TRBJ2-4; TRBD2 aligns across 11 bases. This CDR3 is built from 18 residues. For the CDR3, the DNA is TGTACCAGCAGTTTTGGTCTAGCGGGAGGTGAAGCCAAAAACATTCAGTACTTC. Translation gives CTSSFGLAGGEAKNIQYF.

This clonotype was picked up a small number of times. V and J are TRBV7-9 and TRBJ2-7; 7 bases fit TRBD1. This CDR3 has 16 residues. Germline CDR1 SEHNR, CDR2 FQNEAQ (reference sequence). Losses at the gene ends were 0 bases for V and 7 bases for J; bases not matched to a gene: 12. The CDR3 is CASSLAPRGGVGEQYV. DNA of the CDR3: TGTGCCAGCAGCTTAGCCCCCCGAGGGGGCGTTGGGGAGCAGTACGTC.

The J gene is TRBJ1-1, the V gene TRBV7-2; 9 bases match TRBD1. The trim removed 5 bases at V and 1 base at J, leaving 5 bases unmatched. Germline-derived CDR1 and CDR2 are SGHTA and FQGNSA. The CDR3 runs to 15 residues. The DNA for the CDR3 is TGTGCCAGCAGCCCCCGACAGGGGGAGAACACTGAAGCTTTCTTT. This translates into CASSPRQGENTEAFF.

The chain combines TRBV19 with TRBJ2-3; D is possibly TRBD2 (6 bases). Germline V CDR1 and CDR2: LNHDA, SQIVND (reference sequence). Trimming cost V 5 bases and J 3 bases, with 15 bases left between them. This CDR3 contains 15 residues. As DNA, the CDR3 is TGTGCCAGTAGTCCTGGAGGGCTCAGGACAGATACGCAGTATTTT. As protein: CASSPGGLRTDTQYF.

CDR3 residues: CASSNRGSSYNEQFF. In DNA, the CDR3 is TGTGCCAGCAGTAACAGGGGTAGCTCCTACAATGAGCAGTTCTTC. The rearrangement links TRBV12-3 or TRBV12-4 to TRBJ2-1, with 7 bases lining up with TRBD1. Germline trimming cut 5 bases from V and 0 bases from J; bases unmatched to any gene: 4. The CDR3 totals 15 residues.

This clonotype was counted at least ten times. In nucleotides, the CDR3 is TGTGCCAGCAGCGTATCCAAGGTGGGGCGGGAGATCCCCGGGGAGCTGTTTTTT. It codes for CASSVSKVGREIPGELFF. The chain employs TRBV9 and TRBJ2-2; 7 nucleotides agree with TRBD2. V shed 1 base and J 6 bases; nucleotides not matched to a gene: 15. Germline lookup yields CDR1 SGDLS and CDR2 YYNGEE. This CDR3 is 18 amino acids long.

This chain connects TRBV6-2 or TRBV6-3 to TRBJ2-5, with D tentatively TRBD2 (5 bases). Looked up from germline, CDR1 is MNHEY and CDR2 is SVGEGT. Deletions cut 6 bases from V and 9 bases from J, with 23 bases between. This CDR3 region has 15 residues. The CDR3 sequence: CASSRITLGGTSQYF. DNA for the CDR3: TGTGCCAGCAGCCGTATTACACTAGGAGGAACGTCCCAGTACTTC.

This rearrangement joins TRBV6-2 or TRBV6-3 to TRBJ2-2; 9 nucleotides line up with TRBD2. This CDR3 spans 17 amino acids. J lost 4 bases, V lost 6 bases, and 12 bases had no gene match. The germline V gene encodes CDR1 MNHEY and CDR2 SVGEGT. CDR3 in amino acids: CASSSGLASFLTGELFF. CDR3 DNA sequence: TGTGCCAGCAGCTCCGGACTAGCGAGTTTTCTCACCGGGGAGCTGTTTTTT.

This clonotype was picked up a small number of times. This rearrangement joins TRBV7-2 to TRBJ2-1, with 14 bases identical to TRBD2. Germline V gene data show CDR1 as SGHTA and CDR2 as FQGNSA. V dropped 4 bases and J dropped 8; count of bases not matched to a gene: 10. The CDR3 spans 17 residues. CDR3 coding DNA: TGTGCCAGCAGCTCAAGGGGACTAGCGGGAGTGAGCGATGAGCAGTTCTTC. Encoded protein: CASSSRGLAGVSDEQFF.

This clonotype has just a few counts. V and J are TRBV29-1 and TRBJ1-1, with TRBD1 identical over 7 bases. Unmatched junction bases numbered 6, after V lost 8 bases and J lost 0 bases. The V gene's germline CDR1 is SQVTM and CDR2 ANQGSEA. This CDR3 has 13 amino acids. DNA for the CDR3: TGCAGCACCATACAGGGGATGAACACTGAAGCTTTCTTT. It translates to CSTIQGMNTEAFF.

In its sample, this clonotype was seen a few times. V usage is TRBV9 and J usage is TRBJ1-4; D unresolved. V shed 5 bases and J shed 8 bases, with 22 bases lying between them. The CDR3 has 16 amino acids. Per the germline V gene, CDR1 is SGDLS and CDR2 is YYNGEE. CDR3 region: CASSPRFGLAEEKLFF. Here the CDR3 DNA reads TGTGCCAGCAGTCCCCGTTTTGGGCTGGCGGAAGAAAAACTGTTTTTT.

The CDR3 coding sequence is TGCAGCGTAAGGGACTACTCCTACAATGAGCAGTTCTTC. Translated: CSVRDYSYNEQFF. The V and J genes are TRBV29-1 and TRBJ2-1, with 7 bases aligning to TRBD2. Germline assignment: CDR1 SQVTM and CDR2 ANQGSEA. V lost 6 bases and J lost 0; bases outside the gene matches: 2. The CDR3 has 13 residues.

This clonotype was counted between two and nine times. The gene calls are TRBV4-3 and TRBJ1-6, with TRBD1 as a possible D gene (5 bases). CDR3 size: 15 residues. The germline CDR1 and CDR2 sequences are LGHNA and YSLEER. Trimming took 1 base from V and 6 from J, leaving 10 bases between them. The CDR3 reads CASSQGFQGNSPLHF. In nucleotides, the CDR3 is TGCGCCAGCAGCCAAGGTTTTCAGGGTAATTCACCCCTCCACTTT.

This clonotype has just a few counts. This rearrangement joins TRBV6-1 to TRBJ2-4; weak D call: TRBD2 (5 bases). CDR1 and CDR2 from the germline V gene are MNHNS and SASEGT. V lost 7 bases to trimming and J lost 0 bases, with 13 bases between them. CDR3 length: 15 residues. CDR3 protein: CASTTTGIAKNIQYF. In nucleotides, the CDR3 is TGTGCCAGCACCACCACGGGAATAGCCAAAAACATTCAGTACTTC.

This clonotype was counted only a few times. V gene TRBV4-2 combines with J gene TRBJ2-3; no firm D call. The germline V gene encodes CDR1 LGHNA and CDR2 YNFKEQ. There are 11 residues in the CDR3. Trimming pared 1 base from V and 7 bases from J, leaving 3 bases between. Here the CDR3 DNA reads TGTGCCAGCAGCCAAGCTTATACGCAGTATTTT. This codes for CASSQAYTQYF.

This clonotype was found a few times. V gene TRBV5-1 combines with J gene TRBJ2-3; D is perhaps TRBD2 (5 bases). The length of the CDR3 is 15 residues. Germline values: CDR1 SGHRS, CDR2 YFSETQ. V shed 1 base and J shed 4 bases, with 13 bases lying between them. CDR3: CASSLSLVEADTQYF. CDR3 DNA sequence: TGCGCCAGCAGCTTGTCTTTAGTGGAGGCAGATACGCAGTATTTT.

This clonotype turned up a few times. J is TRBJ1-5 and V is TRBV6-2 or TRBV6-3, with a weak D call TRBD1 (5 bases). Germline CDR1 is MNHEY and CDR2 is SVGEGT. The CDR3 loop spans 15 amino acids. The ends were cut back, 6 bases at V and 2 bases at J, with 14 bases in the middle. CDR3 sequence (DNA): TGTGCCAGCAGACAGGCGGGGAATGGCAATCAGCCCCAGCATTTT. Translating gives CASRQAGNGNQPQHF.

This clonotype turned up a few times. The J gene is TRBJ2-1, the V gene TRBV28; D possibly matches TRBD1 or TRBD2 (5 bases each). This CDR3 has 16 residues. V gave up 6 bases and J gave up 2 bases, with 17 bases separating them. CDR1 and CDR2 (germline): MDHEN, SYDVKM. CDR3 sequence (DNA): TGTGCCAGCAGCCCCAAAAGGGGACCGGCCTACAATGAGCAGTTCTTC. Amino acid sequence: CASSPKRGPAYNEQFF.

This clonotype was seen a handful of times. This sequence joins TRBV5-8 and TRBJ1-6; D remains unclear. The V gene's germline CDR1 is SGHTS and CDR2 YDEGEE. This CDR3 is built from 16 residues. The germline V and J ends were trimmed by 2 bases and 0 bases, with 9 bases remaining between them. In nucleotides, the CDR3 is TGTGCCAGCAGCTTTATGGGGAGCTCCTATAATTCACCCCTCCACTTT. It specifies CASSFMGSSYNSPLHF.

This clonotype turned up a few times. The rearrangement uses TRBV7-2 and TRBJ1-2; 9 bases are a match to TRBD1. This CDR3 spans 15 amino acids. J was trimmed by 4 bases and V by 1 base; bases with no gene match: 4. CDR1 and CDR2 (germline): SGHTA, FQGNSA. This CDR3 is CASSLGDRVGYGYTF. The DNA for the CDR3 is TGTGCCAGCAGCTTAGGGGACAGGGTCGGCTATGGCTACACCTTC. Based on the CDR3 plus reference TRBV7-2 and TRBJ1-2, the full variable domain is GAGVSQSPSNKVTEKGKDVELRCDPISGHTALYWYRQSLGQGLEFLIYFQGNSAPDKSGLPSDRFSAERTGGSVSTLTIQRTQQEDSAVYLCASSLGDRVGYGYTFGSGTRLTVV.

The chain employs TRBV18 and TRBJ2-2; 8 bases line up with TRBD2. Germline V gene sequence: CDR1 KGHSH, CDR2 LQKENI. J gave up 0 bases and V 3 bases, and 3 bases lay outside the gene matches. CDR3 size: 16 residues. Here the CDR3 DNA reads TGTGCCAGCTCACCCGTTAGCGGGACGAACACCGGGGAGCTGTTTTTT. Translation gives CASSPVSGTNTGELFF.

This clonotype showed up just a few times. The chain recombines TRBV11-1 with TRBJ2-1, with D unresolved. V was shortened by 4 bases and J by 8 bases, with 30 bases between the two germline ends. This CDR3 spans 19 amino acids. Germline values: CDR1 SGHAT, CDR2 FQDESV (reference sequence). This chain's CDR3 is CASSSPINDLRILRDEQFF. The DNA of the CDR3 is TGTGCCAGCAGCTCCCCCATCAACGACCTAAGGATCCTACGCGATGAGCAGTTCTTC.

The CDR3: CSARRQGTSYEQYV. The CDR3 coding sequence is TGCAGTGCTAGACGGCAGGGCACCTCCTACGAGCAGTACGTC. This rearrangement joins TRBV20-1 to TRBJ2-7, with D tentatively TRBD1 (5 bases). CDR1 and CDR2 (germline): DFQATT, SNEGSKA (reference sequence). The CDR3 is made up of 14 amino acids. Trimming stripped 2 bases from V and 0 bases from J, with 11 bases between.

The rearrangement links TRBV7-9 to TRBJ2-5; D is perhaps TRBD2 (5 bases). Trimming removed 5 bases at V and 4 bases at J, with 14 bases between. This CDR3 is 14 amino acids long. Germline CDR1 and CDR2: SEHNR and FQNEAQ (reference sequence). In DNA, the CDR3 is TGTGCCAGCAGCCCTGTGAGGGCCAGAGAGACCCAGTACTTC. This encodes CASSPVRARETQYF.

The V gene is TRBV5-1, the J gene TRBJ2-1; TRBD1 matches 9 bases. The junction had 9 bases not matched to a gene; V was cut back by 1 base and J by 7 bases. This CDR3 contains 16 residues. Germline CDR1 SGHRS, CDR2 YFSETQ. The CDR3 sequence: CASSLTGTGLSNEQFF. The CDR3, as DNA: TGCGCCAGCAGCTTGACAGGGACAGGGCTTTCTAATGAGCAGTTCTTC.